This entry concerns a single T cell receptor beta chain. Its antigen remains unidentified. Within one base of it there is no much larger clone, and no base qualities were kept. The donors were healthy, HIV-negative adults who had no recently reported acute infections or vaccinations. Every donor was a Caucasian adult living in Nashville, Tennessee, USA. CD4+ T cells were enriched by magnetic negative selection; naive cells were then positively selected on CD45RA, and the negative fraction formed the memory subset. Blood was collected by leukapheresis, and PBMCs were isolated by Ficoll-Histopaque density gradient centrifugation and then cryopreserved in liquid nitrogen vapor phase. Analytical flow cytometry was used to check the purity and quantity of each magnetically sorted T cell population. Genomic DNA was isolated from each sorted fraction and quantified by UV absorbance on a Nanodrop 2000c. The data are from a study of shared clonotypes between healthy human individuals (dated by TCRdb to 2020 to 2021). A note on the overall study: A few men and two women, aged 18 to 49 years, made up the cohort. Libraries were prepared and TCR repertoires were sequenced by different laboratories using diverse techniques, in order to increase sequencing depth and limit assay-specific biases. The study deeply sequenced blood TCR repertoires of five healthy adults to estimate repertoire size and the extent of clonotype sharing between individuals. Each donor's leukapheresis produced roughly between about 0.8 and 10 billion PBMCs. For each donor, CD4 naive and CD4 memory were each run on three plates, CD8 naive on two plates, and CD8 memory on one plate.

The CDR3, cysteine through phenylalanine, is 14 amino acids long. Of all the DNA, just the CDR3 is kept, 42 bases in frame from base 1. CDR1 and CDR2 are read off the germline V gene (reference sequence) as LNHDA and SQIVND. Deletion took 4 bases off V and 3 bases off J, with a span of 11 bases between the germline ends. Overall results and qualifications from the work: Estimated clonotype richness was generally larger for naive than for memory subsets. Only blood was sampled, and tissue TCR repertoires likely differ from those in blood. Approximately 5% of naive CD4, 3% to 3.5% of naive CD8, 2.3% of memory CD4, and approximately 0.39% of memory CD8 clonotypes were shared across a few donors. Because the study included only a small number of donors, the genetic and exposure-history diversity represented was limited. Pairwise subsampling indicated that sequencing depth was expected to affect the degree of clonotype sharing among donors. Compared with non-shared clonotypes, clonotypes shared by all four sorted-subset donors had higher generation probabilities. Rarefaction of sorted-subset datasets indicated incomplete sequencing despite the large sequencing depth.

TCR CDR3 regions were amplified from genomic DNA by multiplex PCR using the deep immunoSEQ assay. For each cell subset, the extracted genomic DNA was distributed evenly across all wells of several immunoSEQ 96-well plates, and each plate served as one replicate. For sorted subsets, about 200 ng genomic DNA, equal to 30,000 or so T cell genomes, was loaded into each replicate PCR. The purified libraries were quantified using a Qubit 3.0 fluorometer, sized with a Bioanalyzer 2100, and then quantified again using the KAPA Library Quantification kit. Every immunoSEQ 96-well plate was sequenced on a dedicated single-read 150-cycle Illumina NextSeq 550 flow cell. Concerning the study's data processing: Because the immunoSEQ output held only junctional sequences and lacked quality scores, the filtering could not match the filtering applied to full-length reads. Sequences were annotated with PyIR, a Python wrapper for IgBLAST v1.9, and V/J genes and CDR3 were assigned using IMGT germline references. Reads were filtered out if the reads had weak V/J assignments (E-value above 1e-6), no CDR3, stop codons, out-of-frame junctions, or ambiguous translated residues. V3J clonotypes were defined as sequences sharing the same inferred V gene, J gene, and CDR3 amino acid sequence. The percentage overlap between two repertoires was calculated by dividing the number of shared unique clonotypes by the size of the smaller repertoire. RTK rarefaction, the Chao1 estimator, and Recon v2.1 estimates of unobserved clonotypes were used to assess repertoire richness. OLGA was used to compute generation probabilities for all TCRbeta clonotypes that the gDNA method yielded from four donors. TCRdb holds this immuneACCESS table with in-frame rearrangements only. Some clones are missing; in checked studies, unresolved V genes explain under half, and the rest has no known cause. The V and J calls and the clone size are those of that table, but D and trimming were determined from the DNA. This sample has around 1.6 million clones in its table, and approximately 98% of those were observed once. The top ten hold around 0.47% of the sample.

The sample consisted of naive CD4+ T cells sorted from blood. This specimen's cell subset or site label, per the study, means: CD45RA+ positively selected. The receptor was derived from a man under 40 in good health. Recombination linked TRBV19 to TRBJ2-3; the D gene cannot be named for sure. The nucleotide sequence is TGTGCCAGTAGTAGGGATGGATGGACAGATACGCAGTATTTT. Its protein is CASSRDGWTDTQYF. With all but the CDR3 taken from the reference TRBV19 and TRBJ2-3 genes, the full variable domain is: DGGITQSPKYLFRKEGQNVTLSCEQNLNHDAMYWYRQDPGQGLRLIYYSQIVNDFQKGDIAEGYSVSREKKESFPLTVTSAQKNPTAFYLCASSRDGWTDTQYFGPGTRLTVL.